These 30 T cell receptor beta chains were all obtained from the same sample, sequenced in a study of blood T cell repertoires in COVID-19. Assay used: immunoSEQ multiplex PCR; TCRdb lists only in-frame clones, some missing. Of about 140,000 clones in the sample, approximately 90% were seen once. Sequencing used peripheral blood. These receptors were taken from a woman of 80 years or more with acute or convalescent COVID-19.

Here the CDR3 reads CASSTTGSNGYTF. The CDR3 nucleotides are TGCGCCAGCAGCACCACAGGGTCCAATGGCTACACCTTC. V usage is TRBV5-1 and J usage is TRBJ1-2; perhaps TRBD1 as D (6 bases). Germline V CDR1 and CDR2: SGHRS, YFSETQ. The CDR3 has 13 residues. Trimming removed 4 bases at V and 6 bases at J, with 13 bases between.

J is TRBJ1-3 and V is TRBV7-2; D not certain. Trimming removed 3 bases at V and 4 bases at J, with 7 bases between. Germline-derived CDR1 and CDR2 are SGHTA and FQGNSA. This CDR3 comprises 13 residues. The CDR3 loop reads CASSFGVGNTIYF. The CDR3 DNA follows: TGTGCCAGCAGCTTCGGGGTAGGAAACACCATATATTTT. The full variable domain, rest sourced from reference TRBV7-2 and TRBJ1-3, is GAGVSQSPSNKVTEKGKDVELRCDPISGHTALYWYRQSLGQGLEFLIYFQGNSAPDKSGLPSDRFSAERTGGSVSTLTIQRTQQEDSAVYLCASSFGVGNTIYFGEGSWLTVV.

On this clone: Other nucleotide sequences in the sample specify the same CDR3. The chain uses TRBV27 and TRBJ1-6, with D perhaps matching TRBD1 (5 bases). Trimming removed 2 bases from V and 8 bases from J, with 7 bases in between. The CDR3 spans 13 residues. The germline CDR1 and CDR2 sequences are MNHEY and SMNVEV (reference sequence). CDR3: CASSLGGDSPLHF. The CDR3 DNA is TGTGCCAGCAGTTTAGGAGGGGATTCACCCCTCCACTTT.

Written as DNA, the CDR3 is TGTGCCAGCAGCTTAGGGGCTCAGGGTAGCCAAGGTGAAGCTTTCTTT. Translation gives CASSLGAQGSQGEAFF. The chain couples TRBV7-3 to TRBJ1-1; maybe TRBD1 (5 bases). CDR1 and CDR2 (germline): SGHTA, FQGTGA. V was shortened by 2 bases and J by 7 bases, with 20 bases between the two germline ends. CDR3 length: 16 residues. Together with reference TRBV7-3 and TRBJ1-1, the CDR3 gives the full variable domain: GAGVSQTPSNKVTEKGKYVELRCDPISGHTALYWYRQSLGQGPEFLIYFQGTGAADDSGLPNDRFFAVRPEGSVSTLKIQRTERGDSAVYLCASSLGAQGSQGEAFFGQGTRLTVV.

The chain employs TRBV11-2 and TRBJ1-2, with D hard to call. The CDR3 is made up of 12 amino acids. V was clipped by 5 bases and J by 7 bases, with 11 bases between them. Germline-derived CDR1 and CDR2 are SGHAT and FQNNGV. As DNA, the CDR3 is TGTGCCAGCAGCGTCGGGTCCGCTGGCTACACCTTC. Protein: CASSVGSAGYTF.

The V call is TRBV4-1, the J call TRBJ2-6, with TRBD1 matching over 7 bases. V was pared by 8 bases and J by 2 bases, with 0 bases of the junction left unmatched. The germline V gene encodes CDR1 MGHRA and CDR2 YSYEKL. CDR3 length: 13 residues. For the CDR3, the DNA is TGCGCCAGCGGGACAGCTGGGGCCAACGTCCTGACTTTC. This translates into CASGTAGANVLTF.

This chain joins TRBV5-1 and TRBJ2-7, with 10 bases aligning to TRBD1. The CDR3 sequence is 15 residues long. With 5 bases clipped from V and 3 bases from J, the junction kept 8 bases outside the gene matches. The germline V gene encodes CDR1 SGHRS and CDR2 YFSETQ. The CDR3 loop reads CASSFTGTGDYEQYF. CDR3 DNA sequence: TGCGCCAGCAGTTTCACCGGGACAGGGGACTACGAGCAGTACTTC.

The V and J genes are TRBV7-8 and TRBJ2-5, with 11 bases identical to TRBD1. The CDR3 is 16 residues long. In germline, CDR1 is SGHVS, CDR2 FQNEAQ. V was clipped by 5 bases and J by 5 bases; unmatched bases: 10. The CDR3 DNA reads as TGTGCCAGCAGCGACAGGACAGGGGGCGCCTGGGAGACCCAGTACTTC. Amino acids: CASSDRTGGAWETQYF.

This chain uses TRBV5-1 with TRBJ1-1; 7 bases map to TRBD1. The CDR3 extends over 14 amino acids. Germline lookup yields CDR1 SGHRS and CDR2 YFSETQ. Trimming at V came to 3 bases and at J to 0 bases, leaving 2 bases not matched to a gene. CDR3 nucleotides: TGCGCCAGCAGCTCCAGGGGGTTGAACACTGAAGCTTTCTTT. Its protein product is CASSSRGLNTEAFF. Filled out from reference TRBV5-1 and TRBJ1-1, the complete variable domain reads KAGVTQTPRYLIKTRGQQVTLSCSPISGHRSVSWYQQTPGQGLQFLFEYFSETQRNKGNFPGRFSGRQFSNSRSEMNVSTLELGDSALYLCASSSRGLNTEAFFGQGTRLTVV.

The chain recombines TRBV3-1 (or the pseudogene TRBV3-2) with TRBJ2-5; 8 nucleotides line up with TRBD2. Germline values: CDR1 LGHDT, CDR2 YNNKEL (reference sequence). CDR3 length: 15 amino acids. Trimming removed 4 bases from V and 4 bases from J; junction bases left unmatched: 8. The CDR3 loop is CASSPLRGGRETQYF. In DNA, the CDR3 is TGTGCCAGCAGCCCCCTCCGGGGGGGCCGAGAGACCCAGTACTTC.

V and J are TRBV11-1 and TRBJ2-5; 7 nucleotides match TRBD1. Trimming took 4 bases from V and 2 from J; bases not matched to a gene: 1. Germline V gene lookup returns CDR1 SGHAT and CDR2 FQDESV (reference sequence). CDR3 length equals 13 residues. CDR3 sequence: CASSWDSQETQYF. Written as DNA, the CDR3 is TGTGCCAGCAGCTGGGACAGTCAAGAGACCCAGTACTTC.

V gene TRBV6-6 combines with J gene TRBJ2-2; D may be TRBD1 (6 bases). V shed 6 bases and J shed 1 base, with 6 bases lying between them. The length of the CDR3 is 13 residues. Germline lookup yields CDR1 MNHNY and CDR2 SVGAGI (reference sequence). The CDR3 loop reads CASRTGNTGELFF. The CDR3 nucleotides read TGTGCCAGCAGGACAGGGAACACCGGGGAGCTGTTTTTT.

The J gene is TRBJ2-7, the V gene TRBV5-6; TRBD1 might be the D (6 bases). The CDR3 spans 14 residues. V shed 4 bases and J shed 5 bases, with 16 bases lying between them. CDR1 and CDR2 from the germline V gene are SGHDT and YYEEEE. This chain's CDR3 is CASSTRRGGNEQYF. The CDR3, as DNA: TGTGCCAGCAGCACCCGCAGGGGTGGGAACGAGCAGTACTTC.

The rearrangement uses TRBV3-1 (or the pseudogene TRBV3-2) and TRBJ1-1, with D unclear. Trimming took off 5 bases at V and 5 bases at J, with 15 bases between the two ends. CDR1 is LGHDT and CDR2 is YNNKEL in the germline V gene (reference sequence). The CDR3 is 14 residues long. CDR3 DNA: TGTGCCAGCAGCGCCTGGGAGTTAACTACTGAAGCTTTCTTT. Encoded protein: CASSAWELTTEAFF.

The sample holds one count of this clone. This chain connects TRBV7-2 to TRBJ1-1, with D hard to call. Germline V CDR1 and CDR2: SGHTA, FQGNSA. Between the trimmed V and J ends, which lost 5 bases and 5 bases, there was a span of 15 bases. This CDR3 has 14 residues. In DNA, the CDR3 is TGTGCCAGCAGCCCCTTGGGCCGGGGAACTGAAGCTTTCTTT. Translation gives CASSPLGRGTEAFF.

The J gene is TRBJ2-3, the V gene TRBV5-1, with D possibly TRBD2 on 5 matching bases. V lost 0 bases, J lost 2 bases, and 7 bases lay in between. CDR1 is SGHRS, CDR2 YFSETQ, per germline. The CDR3 spans 14 residues. The CDR3, as DNA: TGCGCCAGCAGCTTGGGCGACTACACAGATACGCAGTATTTT. Translating gives CASSLGDYTDTQYF.

The CDR3 sequence: CASSYPGLAGSDTQYF. The DNA of the CDR3 is TGTGCCAGCAGTTACCCAGGACTAGCGGGTTCAGATACGCAGTATTTT. This sequence joins TRBV6-2 or TRBV6-3 and TRBJ2-3, with 11 bases identical to TRBD2. The J segment lost 4 bases and the V segment lost 2 bases, leaving 5 bases of the junction unmatched. Germline V lookup: CDR1 MNHEY, CDR2 SVGEGT. This CDR3 is built from 16 residues.

This clone has a handful of counts. Other nucleotide sequences in the sample specify the same CDR3. The genes are TRBV5-1 and TRBJ1-1, with D hard to call. Trimming shortened V by 0 bases and J by 3 bases, and 6 bases separated the two germline ends. CDR1 is SGHRS, CDR2 YFSETQ, per germline. The CDR3 consists of 13 residues. CDR3 DNA sequence: TGCGCCAGCAGCTTGGCCCCCGACACTGAAGCTTTCTTT. As protein: CASSLAPDTEAFF.

This rearrangement joins TRBV3-1 (or the pseudogene TRBV3-2) to TRBJ1-1; tentatively, D is TRBD1 (5 bases). Germline V gene sequence: CDR1 LGHDT, CDR2 YNNKEL (reference sequence). Trimming pared 3 bases from V and 1 base from J, leaving 9 bases between. The CDR3 runs to 14 residues. CDR3 amino acids: CASSHLQGNTEAFF. As DNA, the CDR3 is TGTGCCAGCAGCCACCTTCAGGGGAACACTGAAGCTTTCTTT.

The chain uses TRBV30 and TRBJ1-6; D not certain. V dropped 0 bases and J dropped 14 bases, with 11 bases sitting between them. Germline V gives CDR1 GTSNPN, CDR2 SVGIG (reference sequence). This CDR3 has 12 residues. The CDR3 DNA reads as TGTGCCTGGAGTGTAATGTTCGGGGCCCTCCACTTT. It yields the protein CAWSVMFGALHF. The entire variable domain, with the rest obtained from reference TRBV30 and TRBJ1-6, is as follows: SQTIHQWPATLVQPVGSPLSLECTVEGTSNPNLYWYRQAAGRGLQLLFYSVGIGQISSEVPQNLSASRPQDRQFILSSKKLLLSDSGFYLCAWSVMFGALHFGNGTRLTVT.

The V gene is TRBV6-4, the J gene TRBJ1-5; 8 nucleotides agree with TRBD1. Per the germline V gene, CDR1 is MRHNA and CDR2 is SNTAGT. Trimming at V came to 5 bases and at J to 5 bases, leaving 2 bases not matched to a gene. This CDR3 is built from 13 residues. DNA for the CDR3: TGTGCCAGCAGTCTGGACAGGGATCAGCCCCAGCATTTT. Amino acids: CASSLDRDQPQHF.

The rearrangement links TRBV5-6 to TRBJ1-5; D may be TRBD1 (6 bases). This CDR3 has 15 amino acids. The germline V and J ends were trimmed by 0 bases and 6 bases, with 13 bases remaining between them. In germline, CDR1 is SGHDT, CDR2 YYEEEE. The CDR3 region is CASSLGGTFTQPQHF. In DNA, the CDR3 is TGTGCCAGCAGCTTGGGGGGGACATTCACTCAGCCCCAGCATTTT.

This chain uses TRBV3-1 (or the pseudogene TRBV3-2) with TRBJ1-2; D is undetermined. This CDR3 comprises 14 residues. The germline gives CDR1 LGHDT, CDR2 YNNKEL (reference sequence). Between the trimmed V and J ends, which lost 2 bases and 6 bases, there was a span of 13 bases. The CDR3 sequence is CASSQTGSSDGYTF. In nucleotides, the CDR3 is TGTGCCAGCAGCCAAACGGGGTCGAGCGATGGCTACACCTTC.

The CDR3 loop reads CASSPTSGRVYTQYF. The CDR3 region has the DNA TGTGCCAGCAGCCCCACTAGCGGGAGAGTTTATACGCAGTATTTT. The V call is TRBV6-6, the J call TRBJ2-3, with TRBD2 matching over 11 bases. Germline V CDR1 and CDR2: MNHNY, SVGAGI (reference sequence). V shed 6 bases, J shed 7 bases, and the junction held 9 bases outside the gene matches. The CDR3 is 15 residues long.

In its sample, this clone was seen once. The chain employs TRBV18 and TRBJ1-4; weak D call: TRBD1 (5 bases). This CDR3 spans 14 amino acids. V gave up 0 bases and J gave up 5 bases, with 7 bases separating them. Germline V gene sequence: CDR1 KGHSH, CDR2 LQKENI. The DNA of the CDR3 is TGTGCCAGCTCACCACCGGGGCAGAATGAAAAACTGTTTTTT. It encodes CASSPPGQNEKLFF.

The J gene is TRBJ1-4, the V gene TRBV5-1, with no clear D. V lost 0 bases, J lost 7 bases, and 7 bases lay in between. Germline V CDR1 and CDR2: SGHRS, YFSETQ. The CDR3 spans 13 residues. Here the CDR3 DNA reads TGCGCCAGCAGCTTGGGGGCGACTGAAAAACTGTTTTTT. It specifies CASSLGATEKLFF. Full variable domain (outside the CDR3, taken from reference TRBV5-1 and TRBJ1-4): KAGVTQTPRYLIKTRGQQVTLSCSPISGHRSVSWYQQTPGQGLQFLFEYFSETQRNKGNFPGRFSGRQFSNSRSEMNVSTLELGDSALYLCASSLGATEKLFFGSGTQLSVL.

V gene TRBV12-5 combines with J gene TRBJ1-1, with D tentatively TRBD1 (6 bases). The ends were cut back, 3 bases at V and 0 bases at J, with 14 bases in the middle. The CDR3 sequence is 16 residues long. Per germline, CDR1 LGHNT and CDR2 FRNRAP. CDR3 DNA sequence: TGTGCTAGTGGTTTCCTCCAGGGGATTATGAACACTGAAGCTTTCTTT. The encoded protein is CASGFLQGIMNTEAFF.

J is TRBJ2-5 and V is TRBV7-2, with D unclear. The V gene lost 4 bases and the J gene lost 1 base, with 13 bases spanning the gap. The germline V gene encodes CDR1 SGHTA and CDR2 FQGNSA. The CDR3 covers 15 residues. CDR3 DNA sequence: TGTGCCAGCAGCTCCCCGGGTTACCGCCAAGAGACCCAGTACTTC. This encodes CASSSPGYRQETQYF.

V and J are TRBV3-1 (or the pseudogene TRBV3-2) and TRBJ1-2; TRBD1 matches at 7 bases. Germline CDR1 is LGHDT and CDR2 is YNNKEL (reference sequence). V shed 4 bases, J shed 4 bases, and the junction held 6 bases outside the gene matches. The CDR3 is 14 amino acids. CDR3 in DNA: TGTGCCAGCAGCCCCTTGGGACAGCCCTATGGCTACACCTTC. Residues: CASSPLGQPYGYTF.

As regards this clone: The junction shows a germline mismatch at one end, possibly a read error. Written as DNA, the CDR3 is TGTGCCACCATCCAGGGGCCCTACAATTCACCCCTCCACTTT. This sequence encodes CATIQGPYNSPLHF. The chain combines TRBV6-5 with TRBJ1-6; possibly TRBD1 for D (6 bases). The germline gives CDR1 MNHEY, CDR2 SVGAGI. The CDR3 spans 14 residues.